This TCR beta chain is drawn from a study of a mutant IDH1 vaccine in newly diagnosed glioma. Study background: Patients began vaccination 4-6 weeks after radiotherapy alone, or with temozolomide cycles. Treated patients had a mean age of roughly 44 years and a sex split that was roughly 62% male and 37.5% female.

Broader study findings: Vaccine-induced immune responses were detected in around 93% of patients.

A single count supports this clone. Its antigen is not identified. Using immunoSEQ multiplex PCR, the repertoire was profiled, and TCRdb retains in-frame clones only, with some absent. Of roughly 43,000 clones in the sample, about 76% were seen once. Trimming removed 7 bases from V and 3 bases from J, with 16 bases in between. The length of the CDR3 is 14 residues. The V gene's germline CDR1 is SQVTM and CDR2 ANQGSEA. As for time point: week 23, last vaccination. The content of each vaccine dose was 300 ug of mutant IDH1 20-mer peptide, and topical imiquimod accompanied it. New WHO grade 3 or 4 astrocytomas that were IDH1-mutant and ATRX-lost had been found in donors.

Sequencing was performed on PBMCs, taken from a glioma patient whose treatment included an IDH1 peptide vaccine. The V gene is TRBV29-1, the J gene TRBJ2-1, with D possibly being TRBD1 (6 bases). The sequence was collected from a man aged 50 to 59 with glioma. This CDR3 is CSARGLGDYNEQFF. DNA of the CDR3: TGCAGCGCCAGGGGTTTAGGCGACTACAATGAGCAGTTCTTC.